This T cell receptor beta chain was recovered during a study of blood T cells in healthy people across ages. A J-beta primer mix and a sample-barcoded 5' primer were used in a second PCR of roughly 6 to 11 cycles. TCRdb recomputed calls from the 5' RACE reads with MiXCR, one row per CDR3 protein. The sample includes about 680,000 distinct CDR3 sequences, around 45% seen only once; the top ten take 25% to 35%. The germline gives CDR1 SGHRS, CDR2 YFSETQ. This CDR3 is built from 15 residues. V dropped 0 bases and J dropped 4 bases, with 12 bases sitting between them. This TCR was sampled from a woman aged 55-70 years in good health. This chain links TRBV5-1 with TRBJ2-3; TRBD2 is a possible D gene (6 bases). The sequenced material came from blood. The CDR3 region is CASSLGVGSADTQYF. The CDR3 region has the DNA TGCGCCAGCAGCTTGGGGGTCGGGAGCGCAGATACGCAGTATTTT.